This TCR beta chain was sequenced during a study of Graves' ophthalmopathy and Graves' hyperthyroidism. Study information: Pretreatment peripheral blood was obtained at initial diagnosis. Notes on the study in general: Blood also carried most expanded thyroid clonotypes exceeding 0.001 frequency.

RNA transcripts served as template for amplifying TCR beta CDR3 sequences. Investigators did first-round RT-PCR with HTBI primers, then second-round multiplex PCR. TCRdb called the multiplex PCR reads again in MiXCR, with one record for every CDR3 protein. The profile covers 650,000 to 900,000 distinct CDR3 sequences, with 35% to 50% appearing a single time and about 40% taken by the ten largest. On this clonotype itself: The antigen remains unidentified.

Germline CDR1 SGHRS, CDR2 YFSETQ. V was clipped by 4 bases and J by 0 bases, with 8 bases between them. The CDR3 sequence is 14 residues long. Clinical symptoms, serum thyroxine, TRAb, thyroid ultrasound and orbital computed tomography determined diagnosis. PBMCs originated in 8.5 to 10 ml of fresh peripheral blood. This receptor was identified in an adult man with Graves' ophthalmopathy. V is TRBV5-1 and J is TRBJ1-5; D is possibly TRBD1 (5 bases). Sequenced: peripheral blood. Here the CDR3 DNA reads TGCGCCAGCAGCAAGGGACTTAGCAATCAGCCCCAGCATTTT. Residues: CASSKGLSNQPQHF.